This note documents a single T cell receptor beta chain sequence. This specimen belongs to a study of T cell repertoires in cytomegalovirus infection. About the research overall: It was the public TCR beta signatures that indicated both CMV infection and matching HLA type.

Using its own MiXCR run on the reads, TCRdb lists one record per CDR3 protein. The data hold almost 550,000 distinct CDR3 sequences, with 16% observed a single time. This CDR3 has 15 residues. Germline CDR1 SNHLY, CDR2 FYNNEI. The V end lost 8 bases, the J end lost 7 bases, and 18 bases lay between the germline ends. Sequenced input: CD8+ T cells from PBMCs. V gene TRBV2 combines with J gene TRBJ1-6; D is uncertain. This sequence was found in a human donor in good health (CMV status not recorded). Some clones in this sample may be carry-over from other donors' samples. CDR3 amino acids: CASRRTHEMNSPLHF. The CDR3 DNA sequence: TGTGCCAGCCGTCGAACACACGAAATGAATTCACCCCTCCACTTT.